Below, 20 T cell receptor beta chains from the same sample are listed, as sequenced in a study of CD8 T cells in Susac syndrome. Random hexamers were used to reverse transcribe roughly 0.5 to 1 ug of RNA. TCRdb passed the immunoSEQ multiplex PCR reads through MiXCR, listing each CDR3 protein once. This table has 150,000 to 180,000 distinct CDR3 sequences, 95% to 96% appearing once. Sequencing was done on a sample of CD8+ T cells from PBMCs. These receptors originate from a human donor with multiple sclerosis.

The chain is built from TRBV15 and TRBJ2-3; 9 bases fit TRBD2. This CDR3 has 16 residues. In germline, CDR1 is LNHNV, CDR2 YYDKDF (reference sequence). J gave up 4 bases and V 3 bases, and 8 bases lay outside the gene matches. The CDR3 nucleotides are TGTGCCACCAGCAGCCCAGCGGGACTAGCAGCAGATACGCAGTATTTT. Translated: CATSSPAGLAADTQYF. Drawing the rest from reference TRBV15 and TRBJ2-3, the complete variable domain is DAMVIQNPRYQVTQFGKPVTLSCSQTLNHNVMYWYQQKSSQAPKLLFHYYDKDFNNEADTPDNFQSRRPNTSFCFLDIRSPGLGDTAMYLCATSSPAGLAADTQYFGPGTRLTVL.

This clonotype was recorded a few times. The chain carries TRBV27 and TRBJ2-2; D gene unclear. Germline V lookup: CDR1 MNHEY, CDR2 SMNVEV (reference sequence). V lost 4 bases, J lost 6 bases, and 6 bases lay in between. The CDR3 spans 12 residues. The CDR3 sequence is CASSSLAGELFF. The CDR3, as DNA: TGTGCCAGCAGTTCTTTGGCCGGGGAGCTGTTTTTT.

This rearrangement joins TRBV6-5 to TRBJ2-5; D possibly corresponds to TRBD2 (5 bases). CDR3 length: 17 amino acids. V lost 2 bases and J 0 bases, leaving 16 bases between the germline ends. Per the germline V gene, CDR1 is MNHEY and CDR2 is SVGAGI. The CDR3 DNA sequence: TGTGCCAGCAGTTACCGCCCGGGGTTAGGAGACCAAGAGACCCAGTACTTC. Its translation: CASSYRPGLGDQETQYF.

This clonotype was detected once. V usage is TRBV9 and J usage is TRBJ2-7; no clear D gene. Germline CDR1 and CDR2: SGDLS and YYNGEE. The V end lost 3 bases, the J end lost 0 bases, and 13 bases lay between the germline ends. The CDR3 is 15 residues long. As DNA, the CDR3 is TGTGCCAGCAGCGCCTCAGGTCTTGGCTCCTACGAGCAGTACTTC. It codes for CASSASGLGSYEQYF.

This sequence joins TRBV3-1 and TRBJ1-4; D is unclear. Germline assignment: CDR1 LGHDT and CDR2 YNNKEL (reference sequence). The CDR3 has 15 residues. Trimming cost V 1 base and J 11 bases, with 17 bases left between them. CDR3 in amino acids: CASSQGADLVGKLFF. DNA of the CDR3: TGTGCCAGCAGCCAAGGGGCGGATTTGGTTGGGAAACTGTTTTTT.

The chain joins TRBV27 to TRBJ2-1; 10 bases fit TRBD2. The CDR3 sequence is 17 residues long. J lost 3 bases, V lost 3 bases, and 8 bases had no gene match. Germline V gene lookup returns CDR1 MNHEY and CDR2 SMNVEV (reference sequence). CDR3 coding DNA: TGTGCCAGCAGTTTCCTCGATAGCGGGGGGATCTACAATGAGCAGTTCTTC. Its protein product is CASSFLDSGGIYNEQFF.

The gene calls are TRBV20-1 and TRBJ2-1, with D tentatively TRBD1 (5 bases). V lost 3 bases and J 9 bases, leaving 27 bases between the germline ends. The germline V gene encodes CDR1 DFQATT and CDR2 SNEGSKA (reference sequence). The CDR3 runs 17 residues. The CDR3 bases are TGCAGTGCTAGGGGCCGGACACTCCCTCTATTTATGCGTGAGCAGTTCTTC. It yields the protein CSARGRTLPLFMREQFF.

The chain recombines TRBV29-1 with TRBJ2-7, with unresolved D. Germline V gene lookup returns CDR1 SQVTM and CDR2 ANQGSEA. The length of the CDR3 is 11 residues. Trimming removed 2 bases from V and 6 bases from J, with 8 bases in between. The CDR3 coding sequence is TGCAGCGTTGAAACGGACGGCGAGCAGTACGTC. It translates to CSVETDGEQYV.

This clonotype showed up just a few times. The rearrangement uses TRBV12-3 or TRBV12-4 and TRBJ2-1; no definite D call. This CDR3 is built from 12 residues. V lost 4 bases and J 2 bases, leaving 3 bases between the germline ends. The CDR3 region is CASSSPYNEQFF. CDR3 DNA: TGTGCCAGCAGTTCCCCCTACAATGAGCAGTTCTTC.

V and J are TRBV27 and TRBJ2-3; TRBD1 matches 8 bases. This CDR3 has 18 residues. The germline gives CDR1 MNHEY, CDR2 SMNVEV (reference sequence). V trimming: 2 bases; J trimming: 2 bases; junction bases outside the gene matches: 12. The CDR3 bases are TGTGCCAGCAGTTTAAGGCCCCCTGGACAGGGCATCACAGATACGCAGTATTTT. It specifies CASSLRPPGQGITDTQYF.

V gene TRBV27 combines with J gene TRBJ1-5; D is ambiguous. Trimming left V 5 bases short and J 3 bases short, with 8 bases between. The CDR3 covers 13 residues. In germline, CDR1 is MNHEY, CDR2 SMNVEV (reference sequence). DNA of the CDR3: TGTGCCAGCAGTAGACTCCCCAATCAGCCCCAGCATTTT. Translation gives CASSRLPNQPQHF.

This chain uses TRBV4-1 with TRBJ1-1, with 7 bases lining up with TRBD1. V shed 4 bases, J shed 8 bases, and the junction held 10 bases outside the gene matches. The CDR3 spans 14 residues. CDR1 is MGHRA and CDR2 is YSYEKL in the germline V gene. CDR3 loop: CASSPRGTAPEAFF. The CDR3 DNA reads TGCGCCAGCAGCCCGCGCGGGACAGCTCCAGAAGCTTTCTTT.

This sequence joins TRBV3-1 and TRBJ2-1, with D hard to call. This CDR3 is built from 15 residues. In germline, CDR1 is LGHDT, CDR2 YNNKEL (reference sequence). V was shortened by 0 bases and J by 4 bases, with 10 bases between the two germline ends. CDR3 amino acids: CASSQDGQLYNEQFF. CDR3 coding DNA: TGTGCCAGCAGCCAAGACGGGCAGCTTTACAATGAGCAGTTCTTC.

The CDR3 region is CASSFGDGYEQYV. The CDR3 DNA is TGTGCCAGCAGTTTCGGGGACGGCTACGAGCAGTACGTC. The chain carries TRBV27 and TRBJ2-7; TRBD1 or TRBD2 may be the D gene (5 bases each). Trimming took 3 bases from V and 3 from J, leaving 9 bases between them. Per the germline V gene, CDR1 is MNHEY and CDR2 is SMNVEV (reference sequence). The CDR3 totals 13 residues.

V is TRBV5-1 and J is TRBJ2-3; 7 positions match TRBD1. The CDR3 sequence is 21 residues long. CDR1 SGHRS and CDR2 YFSETQ come from the germline V gene. Trimming took 4 bases from V and 0 from J; bases not matched to a gene: 23. The CDR3 coding sequence is TGCGCCAGCAGCCTGGGGGACAGACAGGGAACTATCAATCCTAGCACAGATACGCAGTATTTT. It is translated as CASSLGDRQGTINPSTDTQYF.

The genes are TRBV30 and TRBJ1-1; D is unclear. This CDR3 contains 10 residues. With 5 bases removed from V and 6 bases from J, the gap between germline ends came to 7 bases. Per the germline V gene, CDR1 is GTSNPN and CDR2 is SVGIG (reference sequence). The CDR3 loop is CAWAGAEAFF. In nucleotides, the CDR3 is TGTGCCTGGGCGGGTGCTGAAGCTTTCTTT.

The chain carries TRBV7-9 and TRBJ2-7; D is perhaps TRBD2 (6 bases). The CDR3 has 15 amino acids. V lost 4 bases and J lost 7, with 20 bases in between. Germline loops: CDR1 SEHNR, CDR2 FQNEAQ (reference sequence). CDR3: CASSSRDSHLREQYF. As DNA, the CDR3 is TGTGCCAGCAGCTCCCGGGACTCCCACCTGAGGGAGCAGTACTTC.

This clonotype was found once. V is TRBV25-1 and J is TRBJ2-3; D is possibly TRBD1 or TRBD2 (6 bases each). There are 15 residues in the CDR3. Germline loops: CDR1 MGHDK, CDR2 SYGVNS. Trimming shortened V by 1 base and J by 2 bases, and 10 bases separated the two germline ends. The chain's CDR3 is CASSEFGGPTDTQYF. The CDR3 nucleotides are TGTGCCAGCAGTGAATTCGGGGGCCCCACAGATACGCAGTATTTT.

The CDR3 protein is CASSLGTETYEQYV. The DNA of the CDR3 is TGTGCCAGCAGTTTAGGTACAGAAACCTACGAGCAGTACGTC. The J gene is TRBJ2-7, the V gene TRBV12-3 or TRBV12-4; D is undetermined. The CDR3 length is 14 residues. The germline V and J ends were trimmed by 1 base and 2 bases, with 9 bases remaining between them.

The V call is TRBV30, the J call TRBJ2-7; TRBD1 agrees at 11 bases. From germline, CDR1 is GTSNPN and CDR2 SVGIG (reference sequence). The ends lost 5 bases at V and 3 bases at J; junction bases unmatched: 9. This CDR3 comprises 15 residues. The CDR3 is CAWEPGQGGFYEQYF. The CDR3 nucleotides read TGTGCCTGGGAACCGGGACAGGGGGGATTCTACGAGCAGTACTTC.